Sequencing of this T cell receptor beta chain was carried out in a study of shared clonotypes between healthy human individuals (dated by TCRdb to the early 2020s). A note on the overall study: Two women and three men aged 18 to 49 years were included in the cohort. For each donor, CD4 naive and CD4 memory were each run on three plates, CD8 naive on two plates, and CD8 memory on one plate. To estimate repertoire size and how much clonotype sharing occurs between individuals, the study deeply sequenced the blood TCR repertoires of roughly 5 healthy adults. To increase sequencing depth and limit assay-specific biases, different laboratories used diverse techniques to prepare libraries and sequence TCR repertoires. Per donor, leukapheresis produced somewhere between about 0.94 and 8.9 billion PBMCs.

TCR CDR3 regions were amplified from genomic DNA by multiplex PCR using the deep immunoSEQ assay. For each cell subset, the extracted genomic DNA was distributed evenly across all wells of several immunoSEQ 96-well plates, and each plate served as one replicate. For sorted subsets, about 220 ng of genomic DNA, equivalent to around 29,000 T cell genomes, went into each replicate PCR. Purified libraries were measured with a Qubit 3.0 fluorometer, size-checked on a Bioanalyzer 2100, and measured again with the KAPA Library Quantification kit. Every immunoSEQ 96-well plate was sequenced on a separate single-read 150-cycle Illumina NextSeq 550 flow cell. The study's processing was this. Because only junctional sequences without quality scores were contained in the immunoSEQ output, filtering matching that applied to full-length reads could not be performed. To assign V/J genes and CDR3, sequences were annotated against IMGT germline references using PyIR, a Python wrapper for IgBLAST v1.9. Any read was removed if the V/J assignment was weak (E-value above 1e-6), the CDR3 was missing, or the read contained stop codons, out-of-frame junctions, or ambiguous translated residues. V3J clonotypes were defined as sequences sharing an identical inferred V gene, J gene, and CDR3 amino acid sequence. The percentage overlap between two repertoires was calculated by dividing the number of shared unique clonotypes by the size of the smaller repertoire. RTK rarefaction, the Chao1 estimator, and Recon v2.1 estimates of unobserved clonotypes were used to assess repertoire richness. Generation probabilities were computed with OLGA for all TCRbeta clonotypes obtained by the gDNA method from a few donors. TCRdb mirrors the immuneACCESS table, restricted to in-frame sequences. Some clones are absent from its copies; in checked studies, under half trace to an unresolved V gene, and the reason for the others is unknown. V and J calls and clone size come straight from that table; D and trimming were deduced from the DNA. The sample table contains some 2.1 million clones; only one count was recorded for 85% to 95% of them. The ten largest clones add up to 0.1% to 0.15% of the sample.

Donors were healthy HIV-negative adults with no recently reported acute infections or vaccinations. Only Caucasian adults living in Nashville, Tennessee, USA were represented among the donors. CD4+ T cells were enriched by magnetic negative selection, after which naive cells were positively selected on CD45RA and the negative fraction was taken as the memory subset. Blood was collected by leukapheresis, and PBMCs were isolated by Ficoll-Histopaque density gradient centrifugation and then cryopreserved in liquid nitrogen vapor phase. Analytical flow cytometry was used to check the purity and quantity of each magnetically sorted T cell population. Genomic DNA was isolated from each sorted fraction and quantified by UV absorbance on a Nanodrop 2000c. What the study reported, not specific to this receptor: Naive subsets generally had larger estimated clonotype richness than memory subsets did. Sampling was limited to blood, and TCR repertoires in tissue likely differ from TCR repertoires in blood. Rarefaction of sorted-subset datasets indicated incomplete sequencing despite the large sequencing depth. When several donors were compared, the shared fraction of clonotypes was about 5% for naive CD4, approximately 3.3% for naive CD8, 2.3% for memory CD4, and 0.35% to 0.4% for memory CD8. Because the study included only a small number of donors, the genetic and exposure-history diversity represented was limited. Compared with non-shared clonotypes, the clonotypes found in all four sorted-subset donors had higher generation probabilities. Pairwise subsampling indicated that sequencing depth was expected to affect the degree of clonotype sharing among donors.

Points on this clone: Its antigen has not been determined. Qualities for individual bases were not recorded, and no much larger clone is one base off.

Between the V and J ends, shortened by 3 bases and 5 bases respectively, the junction contains 9 bases. Reading the germline V gene gives CDR1 SGHRS and CDR2 YFSETQ. The cysteine opens and the phenylalanine closes a CDR3 of 13 amino acids. The only DNA kept is the CDR3, 39 bases in frame from the first base. Material for sequencing was naive CD4+ T cells sorted from blood. Read against the paper, the sample's cell subset or site label means: CD45RA+ positively selected. The chain employs TRBV5-1 and TRBJ1-5, with no confident D gene call. The TCR sequence derives from a young man in good health. The CDR3 protein is CASSYQVDQPQHF. The nucleotides read TGCGCCAGCAGCTACCAAGTTGATCAGCCCCAGCATTTT. Joined to the reference TRBV5-1 and TRBJ1-5 proteins, this CDR3 gives the full variable domain: KAGVTQTPRYLIKTRGQQVTLSCSPISGHRSVSWYQQTPGQGLQFLFEYFSETQRNKGNFPGRFSGRQFSNSRSEMNVSTLELGDSALYLCASSYQVDQPQHFGDGTRLSIL.